This T cell receptor (beta chain) was recorded in a study of patients and donors after allogeneic stem cell transplantation. TCRdb re-analysed the RT-PCR reads in MiXCR, keeping a single row per CDR3 protein. The profile covers about 230,000 distinct CDR3 sequences, with roughly 13% appearing a single time and roughly 10% taken by the ten largest. About this clonotype: At one of its ends the junction is not consistent with the germline gene, which may arise from a read error.

The source of this sequence is a human donor who was either an allogeneic HSCT recipient or a stem cell or donor lymphocyte infusion donor (not recorded which). It is not recorded whose cells these are; they may come from a transplant donor. The source material was blood, either unsorted or a sorted T cell fraction (not recorded which).

The CDR3 coding sequence is TGTGCTAGCAGCTTAAACTCTCAGGGTTACGAGCAGTACTTC. Its protein product is CASSLNSQGYEQYF. The chain joins TRBV7-7 to TRBJ2-7, with D possibly being TRBD1 (5 bases). Germline loops: CDR1 SSHAT, CDR2 FNYEAQ (reference sequence). The CDR3 totals 14 residues. Based on the CDR3 plus reference TRBV7-7 and TRBJ2-7, the full variable domain is GAGVSQSPRYKVTKRGQDVTLRCDPISSHATLYWYQQALGQGPEFLTYFNYEAQPDKSGLPSDRFSAERPEGSISTLTIQRTEQRDSAMYRCASSLNSQGYEQYFGPGTRLTVT.